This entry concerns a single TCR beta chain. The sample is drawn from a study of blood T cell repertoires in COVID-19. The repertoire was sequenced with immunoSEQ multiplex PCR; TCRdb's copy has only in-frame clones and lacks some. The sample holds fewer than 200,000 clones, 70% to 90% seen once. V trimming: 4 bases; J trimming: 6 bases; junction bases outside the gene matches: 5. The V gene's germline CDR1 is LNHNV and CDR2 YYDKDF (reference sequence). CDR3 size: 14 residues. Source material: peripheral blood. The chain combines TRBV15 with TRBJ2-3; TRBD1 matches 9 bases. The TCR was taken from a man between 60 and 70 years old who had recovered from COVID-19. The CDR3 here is CATSTRDREDTQYF. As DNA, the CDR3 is TGTGCCACCAGCACCAGGGACAGGGAGGATACGCAGTATTTT.